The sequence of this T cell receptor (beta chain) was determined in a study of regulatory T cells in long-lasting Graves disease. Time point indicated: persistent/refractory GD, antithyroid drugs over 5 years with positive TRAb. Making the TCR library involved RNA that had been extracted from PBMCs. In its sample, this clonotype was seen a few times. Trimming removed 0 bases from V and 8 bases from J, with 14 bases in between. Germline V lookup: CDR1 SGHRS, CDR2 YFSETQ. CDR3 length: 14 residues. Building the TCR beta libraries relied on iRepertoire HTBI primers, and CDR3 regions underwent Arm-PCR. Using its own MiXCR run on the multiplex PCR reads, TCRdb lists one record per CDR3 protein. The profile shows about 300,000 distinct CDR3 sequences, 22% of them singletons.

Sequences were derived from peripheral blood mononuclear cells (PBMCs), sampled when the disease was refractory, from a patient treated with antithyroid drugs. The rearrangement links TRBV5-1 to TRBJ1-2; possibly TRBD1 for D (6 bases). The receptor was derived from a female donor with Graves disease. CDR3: CASSLVAPGDGYTF. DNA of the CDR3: TGCGCCAGCAGCTTGGTCGCTCCAGGGGACGGCTACACCTTC.